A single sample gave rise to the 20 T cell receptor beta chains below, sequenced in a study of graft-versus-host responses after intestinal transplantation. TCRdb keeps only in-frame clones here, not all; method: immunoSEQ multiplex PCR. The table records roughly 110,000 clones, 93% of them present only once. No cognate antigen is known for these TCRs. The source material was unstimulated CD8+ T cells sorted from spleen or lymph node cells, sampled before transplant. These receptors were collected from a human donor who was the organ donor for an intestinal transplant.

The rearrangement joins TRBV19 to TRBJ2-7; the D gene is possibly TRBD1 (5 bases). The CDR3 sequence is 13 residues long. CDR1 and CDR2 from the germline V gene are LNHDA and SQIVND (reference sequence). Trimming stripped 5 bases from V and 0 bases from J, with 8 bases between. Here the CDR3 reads CASSVRASYEQYF. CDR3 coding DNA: TGTGCCAGTAGTGTCAGGGCCTCCTACGAGCAGTACTTC. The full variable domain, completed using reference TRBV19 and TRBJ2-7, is DGGITQSPKYLFRKEGQNVTLSCEQNLNHDAMYWYRQDPGQGLRLIYYSQIVNDFQKGDIAEGYSVSREKKESFPLTVTSAQKNPTAFYLCASSVRASYEQYFGPGTRLTVT.

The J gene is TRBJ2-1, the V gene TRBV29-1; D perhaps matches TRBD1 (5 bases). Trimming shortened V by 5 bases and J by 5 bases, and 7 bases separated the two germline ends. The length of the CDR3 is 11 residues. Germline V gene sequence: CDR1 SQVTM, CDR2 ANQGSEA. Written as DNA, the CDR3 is TGCAGCGTTTTAGGGGACAATGAGCAGTTCTTC. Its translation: CSVLGDNEQFF.

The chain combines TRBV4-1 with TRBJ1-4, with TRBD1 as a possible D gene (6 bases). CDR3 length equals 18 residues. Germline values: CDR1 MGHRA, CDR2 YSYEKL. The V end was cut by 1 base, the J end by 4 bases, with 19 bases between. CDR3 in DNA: TGCGCCAGCAGCCAAGCGGGGACACTCAGGACAATTAATGAAAAACTGTTTTTT. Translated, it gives CASSQAGTLRTINEKLFF.

CDR3 region: CASSRTGAERYGYTF. The CDR3 DNA is TGTGCCAGCAGTCGGACAGGGGCCGAACGTTATGGCTACACCTTC. The rearrangement uses TRBV6-6 and TRBJ1-2, with TRBD1 matching over 9 bases. Trimming at V came to 5 bases and at J to 5 bases, leaving 9 bases not matched to a gene. Germline V gene sequence: CDR1 MNHNY, CDR2 SVGAGI (reference sequence). The CDR3 runs 15 residues.

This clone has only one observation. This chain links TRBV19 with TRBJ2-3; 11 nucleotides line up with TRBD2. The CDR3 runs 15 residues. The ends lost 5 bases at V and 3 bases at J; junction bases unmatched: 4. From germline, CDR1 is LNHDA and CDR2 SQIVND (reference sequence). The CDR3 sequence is CASSLTSGTTDTQYF. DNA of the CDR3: TGTGCCAGTAGTCTGACTAGCGGGACGACAGATACGCAGTATTTT.

The CDR3 protein is CAWSVSHEQYF. The CDR3, as DNA: TGTGCCTGGAGTGTAAGCCACGAGCAGTACTTC. The chain recombines TRBV30 with TRBJ2-5; D unresolved. The J call may be faulty, since TRBJ2-7 better matches the DNA end. The CDR3 covers 11 residues. The germline CDR1 and CDR2 sequences are GTSNPN and SVGIG (reference sequence).

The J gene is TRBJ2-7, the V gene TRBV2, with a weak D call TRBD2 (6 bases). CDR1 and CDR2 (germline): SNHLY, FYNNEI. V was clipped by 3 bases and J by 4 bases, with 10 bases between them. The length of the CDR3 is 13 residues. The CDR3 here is CASSEPGTYEQYF. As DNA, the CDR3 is TGTGCCAGCAGTGAGCCCGGGACTTACGAGCAGTACTTC.

The CDR3 DNA is TGTGCCAGCAGTTACTCGATGGGGGGCAGCGGCTATGGCTACACCTTC. Its protein is CASSYSMGGSGYGYTF. The V and J genes are TRBV6-5 and TRBJ1-2, with D possibly being TRBD1 (6 bases). The CDR3 extends over 16 amino acids. Germline V lookup: CDR1 MNHEY, CDR2 SVGAGI. Trimming left V 0 bases short and J 4 bases short, with 15 bases between.

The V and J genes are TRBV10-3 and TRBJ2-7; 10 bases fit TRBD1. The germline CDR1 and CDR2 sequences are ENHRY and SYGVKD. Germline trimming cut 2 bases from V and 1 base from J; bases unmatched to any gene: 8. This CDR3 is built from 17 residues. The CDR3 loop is CAISETRGQGISYEQYF. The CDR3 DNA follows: TGTGCCATCAGTGAGACGAGGGGACAGGGGATATCCTACGAGCAGTACTTC.

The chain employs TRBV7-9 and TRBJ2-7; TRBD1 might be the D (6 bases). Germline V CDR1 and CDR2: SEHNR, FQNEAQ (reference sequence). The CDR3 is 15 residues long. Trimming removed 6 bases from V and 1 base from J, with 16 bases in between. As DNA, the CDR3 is TGTGCCAGCAGTGGGGAAGGGACACCTTCCTACGAGCAGTACTTC. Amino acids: CASSGEGTPSYEQYF.

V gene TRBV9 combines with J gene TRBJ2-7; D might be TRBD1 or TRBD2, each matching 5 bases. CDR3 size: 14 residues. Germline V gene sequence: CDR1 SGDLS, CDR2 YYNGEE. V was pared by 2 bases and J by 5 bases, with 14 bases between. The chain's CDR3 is CASSVSWGWNEQYF. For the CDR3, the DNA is TGTGCCAGCAGCGTCTCTTGGGGGTGGAACGAGCAGTACTTC.

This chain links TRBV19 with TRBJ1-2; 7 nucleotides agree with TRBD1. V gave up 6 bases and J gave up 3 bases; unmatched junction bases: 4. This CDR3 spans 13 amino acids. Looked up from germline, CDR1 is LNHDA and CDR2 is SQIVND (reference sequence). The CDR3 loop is CASRGTGDYGYTF. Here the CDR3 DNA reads TGTGCCAGTAGGGGAACAGGGGACTATGGCTACACCTTC.

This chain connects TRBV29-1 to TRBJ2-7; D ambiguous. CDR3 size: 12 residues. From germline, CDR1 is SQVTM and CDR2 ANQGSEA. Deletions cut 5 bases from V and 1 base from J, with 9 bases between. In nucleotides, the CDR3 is TGCAGCGTTTTTAGTCCTTCCTACGAGCAGTACTTC. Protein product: CSVFSPSYEQYF.

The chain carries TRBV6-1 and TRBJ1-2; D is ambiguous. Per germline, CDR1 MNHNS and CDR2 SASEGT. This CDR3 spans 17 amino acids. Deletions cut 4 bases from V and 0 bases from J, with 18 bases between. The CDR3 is CASSALFGENANYGYTF. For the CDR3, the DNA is TGTGCCAGCAGTGCGCTTTTTGGGGAGAATGCTAACTATGGCTACACCTTC.

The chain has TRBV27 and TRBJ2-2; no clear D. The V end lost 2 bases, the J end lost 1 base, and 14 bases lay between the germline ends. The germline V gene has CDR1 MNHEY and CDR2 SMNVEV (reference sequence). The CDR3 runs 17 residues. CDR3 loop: CASSLKYRRENTGELFF. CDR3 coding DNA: TGTGCCAGCAGTTTAAAGTATCGGCGCGAGAACACCGGGGAGCTGTTTTTT.

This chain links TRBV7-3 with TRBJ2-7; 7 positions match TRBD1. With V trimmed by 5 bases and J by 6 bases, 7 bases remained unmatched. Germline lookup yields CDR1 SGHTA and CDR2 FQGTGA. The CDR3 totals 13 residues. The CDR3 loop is CASSRQGIGEQYF. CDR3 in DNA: TGTGCCAGCAGCCGACAGGGAATAGGCGAGCAGTACTTC. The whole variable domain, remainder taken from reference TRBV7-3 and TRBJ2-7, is GAGVSQTPSNKVTEKGKYVELRCDPISGHTALYWYRQSLGQGPEFLIYFQGTGAADDSGLPNDRFFAVRPEGSVSTLKIQRTERGDSAVYLCASSRQGIGEQYFGPGTRLTVT.

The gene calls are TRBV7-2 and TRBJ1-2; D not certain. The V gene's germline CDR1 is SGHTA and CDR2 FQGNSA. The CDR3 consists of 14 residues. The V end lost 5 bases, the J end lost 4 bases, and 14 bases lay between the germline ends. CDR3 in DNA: TGTGCCAGCAGCCCTGGGCCAGCCGGCTATGGCTACACCTTC. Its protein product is CASSPGPAGYGYTF.

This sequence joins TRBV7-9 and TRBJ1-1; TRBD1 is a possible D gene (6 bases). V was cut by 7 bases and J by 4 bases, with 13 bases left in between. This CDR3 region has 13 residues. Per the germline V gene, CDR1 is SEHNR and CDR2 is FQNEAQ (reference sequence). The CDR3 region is CASNKGGGTEAFF. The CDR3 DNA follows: TGTGCCAGCAACAAAGGGGGAGGCACTGAAGCTTTCTTT.

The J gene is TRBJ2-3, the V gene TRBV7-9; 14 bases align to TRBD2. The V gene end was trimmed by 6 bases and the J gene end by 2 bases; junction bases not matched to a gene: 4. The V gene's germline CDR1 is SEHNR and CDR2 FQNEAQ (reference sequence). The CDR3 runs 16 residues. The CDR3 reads CASSLTSGRDTDTQYF. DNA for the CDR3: TGTGCCAGCAGTCTGACTAGCGGGAGGGACACAGATACGCAGTATTTT.

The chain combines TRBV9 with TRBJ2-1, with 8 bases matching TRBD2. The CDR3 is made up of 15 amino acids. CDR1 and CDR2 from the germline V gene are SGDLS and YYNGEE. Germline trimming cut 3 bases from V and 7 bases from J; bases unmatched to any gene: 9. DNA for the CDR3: TGTGCCAGCAGCGAGGCGGGAGGTCTTTTAAATGAGCAGTTCTTC. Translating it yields CASSEAGGLLNEQFF.